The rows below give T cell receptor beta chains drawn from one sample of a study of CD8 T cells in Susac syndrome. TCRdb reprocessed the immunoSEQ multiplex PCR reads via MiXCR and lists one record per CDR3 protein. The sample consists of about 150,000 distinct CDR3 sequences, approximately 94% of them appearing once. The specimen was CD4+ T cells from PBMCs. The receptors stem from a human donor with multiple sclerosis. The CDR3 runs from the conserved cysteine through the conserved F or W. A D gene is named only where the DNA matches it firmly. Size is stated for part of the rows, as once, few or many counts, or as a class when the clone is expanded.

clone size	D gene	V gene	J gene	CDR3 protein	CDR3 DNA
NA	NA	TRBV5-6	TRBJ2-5	CASSLRDGEETQYF	TGTGCCAGCAGCTTGCGGGATGGGGAAGAGACCCAGTACTTC
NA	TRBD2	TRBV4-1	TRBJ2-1	CASSFRTSGGLSYNEQFF	TGCGCCAGCAGTTTCCGGACTAGCGGGGGGCTTTCCTACAATGAGCAGTTCTTC
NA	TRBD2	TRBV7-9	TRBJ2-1	CASSLDLAGSSYNEQFF	TGTGCCAGCAGCTTGGACTTAGCGGGGAGCTCCTACAATGAGCAGTTCTTC
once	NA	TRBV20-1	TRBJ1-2	CSAPPRGSSNLYGYTF	TGCAGTGCTCCCCCCCGGGGGTCCTCCAACCTCTATGGCTACACCTTC
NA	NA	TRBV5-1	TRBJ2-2	CASSLAMAATGELFF	TGCGCCAGCAGCTTGGCCATGGCGGCCACCGGGGAGCTGTTTTTT
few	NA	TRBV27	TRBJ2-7	CASSLSAPGYEQYF	TGTGCCAGCAGTTTATCCGCCCCGGGCTACGAGCAGTACTTC
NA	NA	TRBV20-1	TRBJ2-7	CSARERGWGADEQYF	TGCAGTGCTAGAGAGCGAGGATGGGGGGCGGACGAGCAGTACTTC
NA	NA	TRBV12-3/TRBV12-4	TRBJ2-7	CASSSWTTNYEQYF	TGTGCCAGCAGTTCCTGGACTACCAACTACGAGCAGTACTTC
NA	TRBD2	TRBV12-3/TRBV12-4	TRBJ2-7	CASSAYLAELPYEQYF	TGTGCCAGCAGTGCCTACCTAGCGGAACTCCCCTACGAGCAGTACTTC
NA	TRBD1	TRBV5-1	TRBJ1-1	CASSAKSTGFTEAFF	TGCGCCAGCAGCGCGAAATCGACAGGGTTCACTGAAGCTTTCTTT
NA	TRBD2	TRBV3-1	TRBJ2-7	CASSHSGANSVEQYF	TGTGCCAGCAGCCATAGCGGGGCCAACTCCGTCGAGCAGTACTTC
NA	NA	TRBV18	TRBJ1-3	CASSPARSGNTIYF	TGTGCCAGCTCACCAGCGCGCTCTGGAAACACCATATATTTT
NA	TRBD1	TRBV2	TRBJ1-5	CASAGPGRTGSNQPQHF	TGTGCCAGCGCGGGTCCTGGGAGGACAGGGTCTAATCAGCCCCAGCATTTT
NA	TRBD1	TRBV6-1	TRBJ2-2	CASSIQGQATGELFF	TGTGCCAGCAGTATCCAGGGACAGGCCACCGGGGAGCTGTTTTTT
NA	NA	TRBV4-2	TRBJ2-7	CASSQDGMSKQYF	TGTGCCAGCAGCCAAGATGGTATGAGTAAGCAGTACTTC
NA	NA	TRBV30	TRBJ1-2	CAWSADRTNYGYTF	TGTGCCTGGAGTGCGGACAGAACTAACTATGGCTACACCTTC
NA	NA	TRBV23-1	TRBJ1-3	CASPILASSGNTIYF	TGCGCCAGCCCGATTTTGGCGTCCTCTGGAAACACCATATATTTT
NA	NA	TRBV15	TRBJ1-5	CATSRVRQEPQHF	TGTGCCACCAGCAGAGTTAGGCAGGAGCCCCAGCATTTT
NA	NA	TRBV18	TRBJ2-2	CASSPQLNTGELFF	TGTGCCAGCTCACCGCAATTGAACACCGGGGAGCTGTTTTTT
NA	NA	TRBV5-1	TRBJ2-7	CASSTSGESSYEQYF	TGCGCCAGCAGCACCTCGGGGGAAAGCTCCTACGAGCAGTACTTC
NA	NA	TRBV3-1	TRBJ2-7	CASSQDWGYEQYF	TGTGCCAGCAGCCAAGATTGGGGCTACGAGCAGTACTTC
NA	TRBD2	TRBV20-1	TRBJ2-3	CSVYRTSGSTDTQYF	TGCAGTGTTTACAGGACTAGCGGGAGCACAGATACGCAGTATTTT
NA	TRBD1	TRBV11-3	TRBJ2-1	CASSLDQSGTGSPNEQFF	TGTGCCAGCAGCTTAGATCAATCCGGGACAGGGAGTCCCAATGAGCAGTTCTTC
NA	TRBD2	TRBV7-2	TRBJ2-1	CASSSGQGLAGMNEQFF	TGTGCCAGCAGCTCTGGCCAGGGACTAGCGGGAATGAATGAGCAGTTCTTC
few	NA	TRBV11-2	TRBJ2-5	CASSLVSGEETQYF	TGTGCCAGCAGCTTAGTGTCGGGGGAAGAGACCCAGTACTTC
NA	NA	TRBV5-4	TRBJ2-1	CASSFKVPFMSSYNEQFF	TGTGCCAGCAGCTTTAAGGTCCCCTTCATGAGCTCCTACAATGAGCAGTTCTTC
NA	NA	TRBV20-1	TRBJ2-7	CSASGGGAYEQYF	TGCAGTGCTAGTGGTGGGGGCGCGTACGAGCAGTACTTC
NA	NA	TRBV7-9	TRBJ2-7	CASSLCFSSAYEQYF	TGTGCCAGCAGCTTATGTTTCTCGTCCGCCTACGAGCAGTACTTC
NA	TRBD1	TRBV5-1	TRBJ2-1	CASSLEDRGRDEQFF	TGCGCCAGCAGCTTGGAGGACAGGGGCCGGGATGAGCAGTTCTTC
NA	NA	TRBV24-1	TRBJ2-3	CATSDEGTDTQYF	TGTGCCACCAGTGATGAGGGCACAGATACGCAGTATTTT
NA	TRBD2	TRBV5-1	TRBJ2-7	CASSLARLAGSYEQYF	TGCGCCAGCAGCTTGGCTCGGCTAGCGGGATCCTACGAGCAGTACTTC
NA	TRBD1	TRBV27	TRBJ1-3	CASTRQGGNTIYF	TGTGCCAGCACGCGACAGGGTGGAAACACCATATATTTT
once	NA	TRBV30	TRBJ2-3	CAWSPRRGDTQYF	TGTGCCTGGAGTCCTCGGAGAGGGGATACGCAGTATTTT
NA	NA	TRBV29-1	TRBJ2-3	CSVRQGGTDTQYF	TGCAGCGTTAGACAGGGAGGGACAGATACGCAGTATTTT
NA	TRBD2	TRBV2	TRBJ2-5	CASSPNRGGQETQYF	TGTGCCAGCAGTCCAAACCGGGGGGGGCAAGAGACCCAGTACTTC